This note documents a single T cell receptor beta chain sequence. Antigen specificity is unknown. Sampling of alopecia areata patients yielded lesional scalp punch biopsies as well as peripheral blood. The data stem from a study of CD8+ T cells in alopecia areata. Study background: At a dose of 5 to 10 mg twice daily, oral tofacitinib was given to treated patients. For 6 to 18 months, tofacitinib was taken, and 6 months off drug followed. The study's findings and limits: Affected lesional scalp, above all in alopecia totalis/universalis, was more clonal than normal scalp. Scalp sequencing captures resident alphabeta T cells of normal skin too.

The V gene's germline CDR1 is SGHNT and CDR2 YYREEE (reference sequence). The junction had 13 bases not matched to a gene; V was cut back by 4 bases and J by 7 bases. This CDR3 has 15 residues. cDNA prepared by RNA extraction and subsequent reverse transcription served as the template for sequencing. Repertoires were generated with immunoSEQ multiplex PCR, while TCRdb's copy carries only in-frame clones and drops some. This sample yields 13,000 to 15,000 clones, of which about 60% are seen a single time; 9.5% to 13% belongs to the top ten. This chain joins TRBV5-4 and TRBJ1-1; 7 positions match TRBD1. This specimen consisted of skin, obtained at week 0. This clonotype originated in a human donor with alopecia areata. The CDR3 loop is CASSPRGGGQIEAFF. Here the CDR3 DNA reads TGTGCCAGCAGCCCCCGAGGGGGGGGACAGATTGAAGCTTTCTTT.